This TCR beta chain was recorded in a study of shared clonotypes between healthy human individuals. Study-level points and caveats: Several donors held 4.5% to 5% of naive CD4 clonotypes in common. Clonotypes not shared had lower generation probabilities than those common to all four donors.

Using immunoSEQ multiplex PCR, the repertoire was profiled, and TCRdb retains in-frame clones only, with some absent. Among about 2 million clones listed, 95% were seen once. This clone came up once. The target antigen is unknown. V dropped 2 bases and J dropped 6 bases, with 8 bases sitting between them. The CDR3 totals 13 residues. Germline assignment: CDR1 ENHRY and CDR2 SYGVKD. The chain joins TRBV10-3 to TRBJ2-1; TRBD1 might be the D (5 bases). The source material was naive CD4+ T cells sorted from blood. Stated subset: CD45RA+ positively selected. The clonotype originates from a young man in good health. CDR3 region: CAISEQGGNEQFF. The CDR3 DNA is TGTGCCATCAGTGAGCAGGGTGGCAATGAGCAGTTCTTC.